These 30 T cell receptor beta chains were sequenced from one sample in a study of cytomegalovirus exposure and HLA in healthy donors. 60 Vbeta and 13 Jbeta primers were used in PCR. Using immunoSEQ multiplex PCR, the repertoire was profiled, and TCRdb retains in-frame clones only, with some absent. The table includes about 160,000 clones, around 76% detected once. The sequencing sample was made of PBMCs. Receptors originate from a man between 40 and 49 years old in good health and CMV-seropositive.

The chain employs TRBV5-4 and TRBJ1-4; D not certain. The V gene lost 3 bases and the J gene lost 3 bases, with 6 bases spanning the gap. The CDR3 is 13 amino acids. Germline CDR1 and CDR2: SGHNT and YYREEE (reference sequence). CDR3 protein: CASSSGANEKLFF. CDR3 nucleotides: TGTGCCAGCAGCTCCGGGGCTAATGAAAAACTGTTTTTT.

Only one count was recorded for this clone. The chain uses TRBV10-3 and TRBJ1-5, with 8 bases fitting TRBD1. Germline V CDR1 and CDR2: ENHRY, SYGVKD. CDR3 length: 15 amino acids. V lost 0 bases and J lost 4; bases outside the gene matches: 2. CDR3 residues: CAISESGTGNQPQHF. The DNA for the CDR3 is TGTGCCATCAGTGAGTCGGGGACAGGTAATCAGCCCCAGCATTTT.

The chain couples TRBV29-1 to TRBJ2-3; 14 nucleotides agree with TRBD2. Germline loops: CDR1 SQVTM, CDR2 ANQGSEA. The CDR3 runs 15 residues. V was pared by 7 bases and J by 4 bases, with 7 bases of the junction left unmatched. This CDR3 is CSAGGTSGGPDTQYF. The CDR3 coding sequence is TGCAGCGCCGGGGGGACTAGCGGGGGCCCAGATACGCAGTATTTT.

The chain has TRBV7-9 and TRBJ2-5, with 9 bases fitting TRBD1. The CDR3 loop spans 14 amino acids. V gave up 4 bases and J gave up 5 bases; unmatched junction bases: 5. The germline CDR1 and CDR2 sequences are SEHNR and FQNEAQ (reference sequence). CDR3 coding DNA: TGTGCCAGCAGCTGGACAGGGGTATGGGAGACCCAGTACTTC. Its translation is CASSWTGVWETQYF.

This rearrangement joins TRBV7-9 to TRBJ1-6; a weak D match, TRBD1 (5 bases). Per the germline V gene, CDR1 is SEHNR and CDR2 is FQNEAQ (reference sequence). V was clipped by 0 bases and J by 6 bases, with 12 bases between them. The CDR3 totals 16 residues. The CDR3 loop is CASSLASGRGNSPLHF. CDR3 nucleotide sequence: TGTGCCAGCAGCTTAGCGTCGGGTAGGGGTAATTCACCCCTCCACTTT. Drawing the rest from reference TRBV7-9 and TRBJ1-6, the complete variable domain is DTGVSQNPRHKITKRGQNVTFRCDPISEHNRLYWYRQTLGQGPEFLTYFQNEAQLEKSRLLSDRFSAERPKGSFSTLEIQRTEQGDSAMYLCASSLASGRGNSPLHFGNGTRLTVT.

This clone was recorded once. As DNA, the CDR3 is TGTGCCAGCAGCCCCAGGGTTGGAGTCTATGGCTACACCTTC. Its translation: CASSPRVGVYGYTF. The gene calls are TRBV7-2 and TRBJ1-2, with a weak D call TRBD1 (5 bases). Germline CDR1 is SGHTA and CDR2 is FQGNSA. CDR3 length: 14 amino acids. V was trimmed by 5 bases and J by 4 bases, leaving 14 bases between them.

The CDR3 is CASSWVTGRQGNTIYF. In DNA, the CDR3 is TGTGCCAGCAGCTGGGTGACAGGGCGTCAAGGAAACACCATATATTTT. This sequence joins TRBV7-9 and TRBJ1-3, with 7 bases aligning to TRBD1. There are 16 residues in the CDR3. Per the germline V gene, CDR1 is SEHNR and CDR2 is FQNEAQ (reference sequence). V lost 4 bases to trimming and J lost 4 bases; unmatched junction nucleotides: 10.

This clone occurred a few times. The rearrangement links TRBV6-5 to TRBJ1-1, with D unresolved. The CDR3 contains 12 residues. The germline V gene encodes CDR1 MNHEY and CDR2 SVGAGI. The V end was cut by 8 bases, the J end by 5 bases, with 12 bases between. The CDR3 reads CASSGVGTEAFF. In DNA, the CDR3 is TGTGCCAGCTCCGGAGTTGGGACTGAAGCTTTCTTT.

This clone was found a few times. The chain carries TRBV7-2 and TRBJ1-1; TRBD1 is a possible D gene (5 bases). There are 13 residues in the CDR3. V lost 5 bases, J lost 3 bases, and 10 bases lay in between. CDR1 and CDR2 from the germline V gene are SGHTA and FQGNSA. CDR3 nucleotide sequence: TGTGCCAGCAGCCGACCGGGGGACACTGAAGCTTTCTTT. Translating it yields CASSRPGDTEAFF.

This clone was counted only a few times. The chain uses TRBV7-2 and TRBJ1-4; D is unclear. Between the trimmed V and J ends, which lost 1 base and 10 bases, there was a span of 16 bases. From germline, CDR1 is SGHTA and CDR2 FQGNSA. The CDR3 sequence is 15 residues long. This CDR3 reads CASSLGAGFDGKLFF. The CDR3 region has the DNA TGTGCCAGCAGCTTAGGCGCGGGGTTTGATGGAAAACTGTTTTTT.

V is TRBV6-4 and J is TRBJ2-1; maybe TRBD2 (7 bases). The V gene's germline CDR1 is MRHNA and CDR2 SNTAGT. Trimming left V 0 bases short and J 6 bases short, with 15 bases between. This CDR3 has 16 amino acids. The CDR3 loop is CASSDSRGGLPNEQFF. CDR3 in DNA: TGTGCCAGCAGTGACTCGAGGGGGGGTCTCCCCAATGAGCAGTTCTTC.

The CDR3 is CASSPLGQGTYGYTF. CDR3 DNA: TGCGCCAGCAGCCCGCTGGGACAGGGAACCTATGGCTACACCTTC. The gene calls are TRBV4-1 and TRBJ1-2, with 9 positions matching TRBD1. V lost 4 bases to trimming and J lost 4 bases; unmatched junction nucleotides: 7. From germline, CDR1 is MGHRA and CDR2 YSYEKL. The CDR3 length is 15 residues.

This clone was recorded only once. The CDR3 coding sequence is TGTGCCAGTAGTATGGCCCAGCGGGGGTTCAATGAGCAGTTCTTC. It specifies CASSMAQRGFNEQFF. This sequence joins TRBV19 and TRBJ2-1, with 8 bases fitting TRBD2. Per germline, CDR1 LNHDA and CDR2 SQIVND (reference sequence). V was pared by 3 bases and J by 6 bases, with 7 bases of the junction left unmatched. This CDR3 has 15 residues.

V is TRBV5-4 and J is TRBJ2-2; 12 positions match TRBD2. Germline-derived CDR1 and CDR2 are SGHNT and YYREEE (reference sequence). This CDR3 is built from 16 residues. The V segment lost 4 bases and the J segment 5 bases; nucleotides outside the gene matches: 6. The CDR3 DNA follows: TGTGCCAGCAGCCCGCTAGCGGGGGGGCAGACCGGGGAGCTGTTTTTT. Translated, it gives CASSPLAGGQTGELFF.

This chain connects TRBV27 to TRBJ1-2; D is possibly TRBD1 (6 bases). Looked up from germline, CDR1 is MNHEY and CDR2 is SMNVEV (reference sequence). The CDR3 consists of 15 residues. Between the trimmed V and J ends, which lost 5 bases and 3 bases, there was a span of 16 bases. This CDR3 is CASSLMGGGDYGYTF. The CDR3 DNA reads as TGTGCCAGCAGTCTTATGGGAGGGGGGGACTATGGCTACACCTTC.

This chain connects TRBV30 to TRBJ2-7; 8 positions agree with TRBD1. Germline CDR1 GTSNPN, CDR2 SVGIG (reference sequence). J gave up 4 bases and V 0 bases, and 5 bases lay outside the gene matches. This CDR3 has 14 amino acids. CDR3 region: CAWSVGTGGYEQYF. The CDR3 bases are TGTGCCTGGAGTGTAGGAACAGGGGGTTACGAGCAGTACTTC.

The chain combines TRBV7-2 with TRBJ2-7; the match to TRBD1 covers 8 bases. Germline values: CDR1 SGHTA, CDR2 FQGNSA. V dropped 2 bases and J dropped 7; count of bases not matched to a gene: 7. The CDR3 length is 14 residues. The CDR3 is CASSLYSGGGEQYF. The CDR3, as DNA: TGTGCCAGCAGCTTATATTCAGGGGGCGGGGAGCAGTACTTC. The variable domain in full, with the rest retrieved from reference TRBV7-2 and TRBJ2-7, is GAGVSQSPSNKVTEKGKDVELRCDPISGHTALYWYRQSLGQGLEFLIYFQGNSAPDKSGLPSDRFSAERTGGSVSTLTIQRTQQEDSAVYLCASSLYSGGGEQYFGPGTRLTVT.

This rearrangement joins TRBV27 to TRBJ1-4; 9 nucleotides align to TRBD1. CDR1 is MNHEY and CDR2 is SMNVEV in the germline V gene (reference sequence). The trim removed 5 bases at V and 5 bases at J, leaving 6 bases unmatched. This CDR3 is built from 15 residues. CDR3 loop: CASSLDRGINEKLFF. The CDR3 nucleotides read TGTGCCAGCAGTCTCGACAGGGGGATAAATGAAAAACTGTTTTTT. Drawing the rest from reference TRBV27 and TRBJ1-4, the complete variable domain is EAQVTQNPRYLITVTGKKLTVTCSQNMNHEYMSWYRQDPGLGLRQIYYSMNVEVTDKGDVPEGYKVSRKEKRNFPLILESPSPNQTSLYFCASSLDRGINEKLFFGSGTQLSVL.

The rearrangement joins TRBV15 to TRBJ1-4; TRBD1 agrees at 7 bases. CDR1 is LNHNV, CDR2 YYDKDF, per germline (reference sequence). J lost 6 bases, V lost 3 bases, and 7 bases had no gene match. The CDR3 has 15 amino acids. The CDR3 nucleotides are TGTGCCACCAGCAGTTCCCGGGACAGAGATGAAAAACTGTTTTTT. Protein: CATSSSRDRDEKLFF.

The chain employs TRBV4-2 and TRBJ1-1; 8 bases are a match to TRBD1. Germline V gene sequence: CDR1 LGHNA, CDR2 YNFKEQ. Losses at the gene ends were 0 bases for V and 0 bases for J; bases not matched to a gene: 3. The CDR3 has 16 amino acids. CDR3 coding DNA: TGTGCCAGCAGCCAAGATGGGACAGGCGTGAACACTGAAGCTTTCTTT. Its translation: CASSQDGTGVNTEAFF.

This clone was picked up a small number of times. J is TRBJ2-1 and V is TRBV7-2; 8 bases agree with TRBD1. The CDR3 length is 15 residues. The J segment lost 9 bases and the V segment lost 0 bases, leaving 7 bases of the junction unmatched. Germline CDR1 and CDR2: SGHTA and FQGNSA. The CDR3 spells CASSLANSGGGEQFF. Here the CDR3 DNA reads TGTGCCAGCAGCTTAGCGAATTCAGGGGGCGGTGAGCAGTTCTTC.

Comments on this clone: Other DNA sequences within the sample encode an identical CDR3. The V gene is TRBV6-1, the J gene TRBJ1-5; 9 bases line up with TRBD1. Germline assignment: CDR1 MNHNS and CDR2 SASEGT. The CDR3 has 15 residues. V shed 7 bases and J 4 bases; nucleotides not matched to a gene: 8. In DNA, the CDR3 is TGTGCCAGCAATAACAGGGGGCTCAATAATCAGCCCCAGCATTTT. Amino acids: CASNNRGLNNQPQHF.

V gene TRBV15 combines with J gene TRBJ1-1; D uncertain. The germline V gene encodes CDR1 LNHNV and CDR2 YYDKDF (reference sequence). Trimming left V 0 bases short and J 0 bases short, with 5 bases between. The CDR3 sequence is 14 residues long. The CDR3 DNA reads TGTGCCACCAGCAGAGATTACATGAACACTGAAGCTTTCTTT. This codes for CATSRDYMNTEAFF.

This clone was detected only a few times. The genes are TRBV30 and TRBJ1-5, with D possibly TRBD1 on 5 matching bases. The CDR3 is 14 amino acids. Germline CDR1 GTSNPN, CDR2 SVGIG (reference sequence). Trimming shortened V by 0 bases and J by 7 bases, and 13 bases separated the two germline ends. The DNA for the CDR3 is TGTGCCTGGAGTGTGACCGGGGAGGGGCAGCCCCAGCATTTT. Residues: CAWSVTGEGQPQHF.

This clone has only a few counts. The chain employs TRBV18 and TRBJ1-2; 8 bases are shared with TRBD1. J lost 4 bases, V lost 1 base, and 5 bases had no gene match. The CDR3 runs 15 residues. CDR1 KGHSH and CDR2 LQKENI come from the germline V gene. The CDR3 nucleotides are TGTGCCAGCTCACCACTTCAGGGGGCTGTCTATGGCTACACCTTC. It specifies CASSPLQGAVYGYTF.

The chain employs TRBV2 and TRBJ1-2; D not certain. The V gene lost 5 bases and the J gene lost 4 bases, with 14 bases spanning the gap. The CDR3 has 14 residues. Germline lookup yields CDR1 SNHLY and CDR2 FYNNEI. The CDR3 nucleotides are TGTGCCAGCAGTAAAGAGGCGGTGGGCTATGGCTACACCTTC. Its protein product is CASSKEAVGYGYTF.

The chain uses TRBV10-3 and TRBJ1-6; D is possibly TRBD1 (5 bases). Trimming shortened V by 11 bases and J by 6 bases, and 11 bases separated the two germline ends. CDR1 is ENHRY, CDR2 SYGVKD, per germline. The CDR3 spans 12 residues. The CDR3 region is CAAGPTNSPLHF. DNA for the CDR3: TGTGCCGCAGGGCCAACTAATTCACCCCTCCACTTT.

The V call is TRBV9, the J call TRBJ1-1, with 8 nucleotides matching TRBD1. The CDR3 is 14 residues long. Trimming removed 4 bases from V and 4 bases from J; junction bases left unmatched: 6. In germline, CDR1 is SGDLS, CDR2 YYNGEE. The CDR3 bases are TGTGCCAGCAGCATGAGACAGGGGAGCACTGAAGCTTTCTTT. Translated, it gives CASSMRQGSTEAFF.

This chain connects TRBV5-4 to TRBJ1-1; a weak D match, TRBD1 (5 bases). The CDR3 contains 14 residues. Germline CDR1 is SGHNT and CDR2 is YYREEE (reference sequence). V was shortened by 4 bases and J by 4 bases, with 14 bases between the two germline ends. DNA of the CDR3: TGTGCCAGCAGCATGCACGGGGGACGCACTGAAGCTTTCTTT. Protein: CASSMHGGRTEAFF.

This chain joins TRBV6-1 and TRBJ1-4; D unclear. The germline CDR1 and CDR2 sequences are MNHNS and SASEGT. Trimming took off 6 bases at V and 6 bases at J, with 5 bases between the two ends. This CDR3 region has 11 residues. Here the CDR3 DNA reads TGTGCCAGCAGCCGGGATGAAAAACTGTTTTTT. This translates into CASSRDEKLFF.